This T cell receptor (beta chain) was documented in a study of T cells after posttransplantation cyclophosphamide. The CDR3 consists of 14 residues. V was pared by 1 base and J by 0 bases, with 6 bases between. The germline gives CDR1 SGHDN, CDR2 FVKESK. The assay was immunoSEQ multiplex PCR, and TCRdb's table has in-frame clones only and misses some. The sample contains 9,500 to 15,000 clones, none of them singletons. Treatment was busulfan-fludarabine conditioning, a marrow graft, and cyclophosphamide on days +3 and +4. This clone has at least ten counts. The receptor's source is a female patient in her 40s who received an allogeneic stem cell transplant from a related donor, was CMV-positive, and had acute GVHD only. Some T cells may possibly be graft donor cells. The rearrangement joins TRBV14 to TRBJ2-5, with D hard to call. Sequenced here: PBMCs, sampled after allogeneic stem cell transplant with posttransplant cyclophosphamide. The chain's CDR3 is CASSQARYQETQYF. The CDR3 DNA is TGTGCCAGCAGCCAAGCGCGGTACCAAGAGACCCAGTACTTC.